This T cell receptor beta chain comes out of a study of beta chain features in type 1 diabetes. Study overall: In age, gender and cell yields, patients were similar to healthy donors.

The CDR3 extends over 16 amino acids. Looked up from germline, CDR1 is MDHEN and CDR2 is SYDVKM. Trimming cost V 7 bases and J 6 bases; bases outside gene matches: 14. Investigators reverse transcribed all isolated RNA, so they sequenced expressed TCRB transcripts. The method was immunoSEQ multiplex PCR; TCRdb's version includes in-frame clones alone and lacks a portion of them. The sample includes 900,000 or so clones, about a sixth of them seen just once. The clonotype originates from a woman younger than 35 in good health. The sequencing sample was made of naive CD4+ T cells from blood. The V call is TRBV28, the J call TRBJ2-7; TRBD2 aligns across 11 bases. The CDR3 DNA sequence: TGTGCCAGCAACTACACTAGCGGGAGATCTTTGGGCGAGCAGTACTTC. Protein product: CASNYTSGRSLGEQYF.